Following are 3 T cell receptor beta chains from one sample sequenced in a study of spatial heterogeneity in lung cancer. TCRdb processed the 5' RACE reads anew with MiXCR; each CDR3 protein has one entry. The sample contains approximately 93,000 distinct CDR3 sequences, roughly 21% of which appear only once. Time point noted: blood at routine non-recurrence follow-up after resection. The input for sequencing was PBMCs, taken at follow-up. These receptors all come from a male donor with early-stage non-small cell lung cancer.

The genes are TRBV2 and TRBJ2-7; weak D call: TRBD2 (5 bases). CDR1 and CDR2 from the germline V gene are SNHLY and FYNNEI. CDR3 length: 16 amino acids. Trimming removed 1 base from V and 2 bases from J, with 15 bases in between. The CDR3 loop reads CASSEDGERLPYEQYF. DNA of the CDR3: TGTGCCAGCAGTGAAGACGGGGAGCGTCTTCCCTACGAGCAGTACTTC.

The chain is built from TRBV29-1 and TRBJ2-2, with TRBD2 matching over 12 bases. The CDR3 length is 14 residues. J gave up 7 bases and V 5 bases, and 5 bases lay outside the gene matches. Looked up from germline, CDR1 is SQVTM and CDR2 is ANQGSEA. The DNA for the CDR3 is TGCAGCGTTCGGACTAGCGGGGTAGACGGGGAGCTGTTTTTT. Protein sequence: CSVRTSGVDGELFF.

This clonotype showed up many times. This chain links TRBV5-1 with TRBJ2-7; perhaps TRBD2 as D (6 bases). The germline V and J ends were trimmed by 0 bases and 5 bases, with 12 bases remaining between them. The CDR3 runs to 14 residues. Germline CDR1 and CDR2: SGHRS and YFSETQ. CDR3 loop: CASSLGLASNEQYF. The CDR3 DNA sequence: TGCGCCAGCAGCTTGGGGCTAGCGAGTAACGAGCAGTACTTC.